These T cell receptor beta chains were read from a single sample in a study of blood T cells in healthy people across ages. TCRdb redid the calling of the 5' RACE reads with MiXCR, one entry per CDR3 protein. Of fewer than 1.5 million distinct CDR3 sequences listed, around 42% are singletons. The source material was blood. Source of these receptors: a woman under 30 in good health. The CDR3 runs from the conserved cysteine through the conserved F or W. The D gene is left open where the match is weak. A row's size may be missing; if present it is once, few, many or a size class.

d_call: .
clone_size: .
j_call: TRBJ2-5
v_call: TRBV7-8
cdr3_nt: TGTGCCAGCAGCACATGGACAGCCGTGGGGGAGACCCAGTACTTC
cdr3_aa: CASSTWTAVGETQYF

d_call: TRBD2
clone_size: few
j_call: TRBJ2-3
v_call: TRBV9
cdr3_nt: TGTGCCAGCAGCGTAGCGGGGGGGACTAGCACAGATACGCAGTATTTT
cdr3_aa: CASSVAGGTSTDTQYF

d_call: .
clone_size: .
j_call: TRBJ2-3
v_call: TRBV3-1
cdr3_nt: TGTGCCAGCAGCCAAGAGGGGTTCGGGGAGTACACAGATACGCAGTATTTT
cdr3_aa: CASSQEGFGEYTDTQYF

d_call: TRBD2
clone_size: .
j_call: TRBJ2-1
v_call: TRBV20-1
cdr3_nt: TGCAGTGCGCAAACTAGCGGACTAAGCCAAGAGACCCAGTTCTTC
cdr3_aa: CSAQTSGLSQETQFF

d_call: .
clone_size: many
j_call: TRBJ2-7
v_call: TRBV7-9
cdr3_nt: TGTGCCAGCAGCTTAGCGGTTACCTACGAGCAGTACTTC
cdr3_aa: CASSLAVTYEQYF

d_call: .
clone_size: .
j_call: TRBJ2-7
v_call: TRBV27
cdr3_nt: TGTGCCAGCAGTTTTAACCCCGCCTACGAGCAGTACTTC
cdr3_aa: CASSFNPAYEQYF

d_call: TRBD2
clone_size: .
j_call: TRBJ2-5
v_call: TRBV20-1
cdr3_nt: TGCAGTGCTACGGAAGCGGGAATAGAGACCCAGTACTTC
cdr3_aa: CSATEAGIETQYF

d_call: .
clone_size: few
j_call: TRBJ2-1
v_call: TRBV6-1
cdr3_nt: TGTGCCAGCAGAAAGGAGGCGCAGGGGAATGAGCAGTTCTTC
cdr3_aa: CASRKEAQGNEQFF

d_call: TRBD2
clone_size: few
j_call: TRBJ2-5
v_call: TRBV10-2
cdr3_nt: TGCGCCAGCAGTCCCCCCCCAGCGGGAGATCAAGAGACCCAGTACTTC
cdr3_aa: CASSPPPAGDQETQYF

d_call: .
clone_size: few
j_call: TRBJ1-2
v_call: TRBV29-1
cdr3_nt: TGCAGCGTTGGAGAGGGGTTCTATGGCTACACCTTC
cdr3_aa: CSVGEGFYGYTF

d_call: TRBD2
clone_size: .
j_call: TRBJ2-5
v_call: TRBV6-6
cdr3_nt: TGTGCCAGCAGGAGCGGGGACCAAGAGACCCAGTACTTC
cdr3_aa: CASRSGDQETQYF

d_call: TRBD1
clone_size: .
j_call: TRBJ2-7
v_call: TRBV9
cdr3_nt: TGTGCCAGCAGCATTTACGGGACAGGGGGCGACGAGCAGTACTTC
cdr3_aa: CASSIYGTGGDEQYF

d_call: TRBD2
clone_size: .
j_call: TRBJ2-7
v_call: TRBV20-1
cdr3_nt: TGCAGTGGGACTAGCGGGAGTTCGTGGAATGAGCAGTACTTC
cdr3_aa: CSGTSGSSWNEQYF

d_call: TRBD2
clone_size: .
j_call: TRBJ2-3
v_call: TRBV20-1
cdr3_nt: TGCAGTGCTAGAGCCCGCGGGGGCGGGGGGTTTTCTGATACGCAGTATTTT
cdr3_aa: CSARARGGGGFSDTQYF

d_call: .
clone_size: .
j_call: TRBJ2-3
v_call: TRBV20-1
cdr3_nt: TGCAGTGCTAGAGTAGATCTCACAGATACGCAGTATTTT
cdr3_aa: CSARVDLTDTQYF

d_call: .
clone_size: few
j_call: TRBJ2-7
v_call: TRBV6-5
cdr3_nt: TGTGCCAGCAGCCCCGGCCCATGGGAGCAGTACTTC
cdr3_aa: CASSPGPWEQYF

d_call: TRBD1
clone_size: .
j_call: TRBJ2-1
v_call: TRBV7-3
cdr3_nt: TGTGCCAGCAGCCAAGGGGGCTCGTGGAATGAGCAGTTCTTC
cdr3_aa: CASSQGGSWNEQFF

d_call: TRBD2
clone_size: once
j_call: TRBJ2-3
v_call: TRBV27
cdr3_nt: TGTGCCAGCAGTTTTACACTAGCGGGGCTCACAGATACGCAGTATTTT
cdr3_aa: CASSFTLAGLTDTQYF

d_call: .
clone_size: few
j_call: TRBJ2-3
v_call: TRBV4-2
cdr3_nt: TGTGCCAGCAGCCAAGTTACTCCAGATACAGATACGCAGTATTTT
cdr3_aa: CASSQVTPDTDTQYF

d_call: .
clone_size: few
j_call: TRBJ2-7
v_call: TRBV5-6
cdr3_nt: TGTGCCAGTATAGTAGGGGGGAGCTACGAGCAGTACTTC
cdr3_aa: CASIVGGSYEQYF

d_call: TRBD1
clone_size: many
j_call: TRBJ2-7
v_call: TRBV20-1
cdr3_nt: TGCAGTGCTAGAGCCAATAATCCGGGACAGATTAAAGAGCAGTACTTC
cdr3_aa: CSARANNPGQIKEQYF

d_call: TRBD2
clone_size: .
j_call: TRBJ2-3
v_call: TRBV6-5
cdr3_nt: TGTGCCAGCAGTACCCCTGCGGGAGTGGGCTCAGATACGCAGTATTTT
cdr3_aa: CASSTPAGVGSDTQYF

d_call: .
clone_size: .
j_call: TRBJ1-1
v_call: TRBV20-1
cdr3_nt: TGCAGTGCTAGTGAAGGGTTTGAAGCTTTCTTT
cdr3_aa: CSASEGFEAFF

d_call: TRBD1
clone_size: .
j_call: TRBJ2-5
v_call: TRBV19
cdr3_nt: TGTGCCAGTAGTCTCCCAGGGGGCGAAGAGACCCAGTACTTC
cdr3_aa: CASSLPGGEETQYF

d_call: TRBD1
clone_size: .
j_call: TRBJ1-5
v_call: TRBV20-1
cdr3_nt: TGCAGTGTCACACCCGGGACAGGGGGCCTCAATCAGCCCCAGCATTTT
cdr3_aa: CSVTPGTGGLNQPQHF

d_call: .
clone_size: .
j_call: TRBJ2-3
v_call: TRBV11-2
cdr3_nt: TGTGCCAGCAGCCCTGAGGTATGGGGGTTGGCAGATACGCAGTATTTT
cdr3_aa: CASSPEVWGLADTQYF

d_call: .
clone_size: few
j_call: TRBJ1-5
v_call: TRBV15
cdr3_nt: TGTGCCACCAGCAGAGTAGTTGTAGGGCCGGGGGATCAGCCCCAGCATTTT
cdr3_aa: CATSRVVVGPGDQPQHF

d_call: .
clone_size: .
j_call: TRBJ2-1
v_call: TRBV12-3/TRBV12-4
cdr3_nt: TGTGCCAGCTGCCTCTCTTGGCCCCCTCGTCCAGAGCAGTTCTTC
cdr3_aa: CASCLSWPPRPEQFF

d_call: .
clone_size: .
j_call: TRBJ2-7
v_call: TRBV18
cdr3_nt: TGTGCCAGCTCACCAACGGTGGTTTCCTACGAGCAGTACTTC
cdr3_aa: CASSPTVVSYEQYF

d_call: .
clone_size: .
j_call: TRBJ2-7
v_call: TRBV5-1
cdr3_nt: TGCGCCAGCAGCTTTAGGACAGAAAGGGTTTCATCCTACGAGCAGTACTTC
cdr3_aa: CASSFRTERVSSYEQYF

d_call: TRBD2
clone_size: .
j_call: TRBJ2-1
v_call: TRBV6-4
cdr3_nt: TGTGCCAGCAGTGACTCGGGACTAGCGAGAGAAAATGAGCAGTTCTTC
cdr3_aa: CASSDSGLARENEQFF

d_call: TRBD1
clone_size: .
j_call: TRBJ1-5
v_call: TRBV6-6
cdr3_nt: TGTGCCAGCAGTCCCACAGGGGTGAACAATCAGCCCCAGCATTTT
cdr3_aa: CASSPTGVNNQPQHF

d_call: .
clone_size: .
j_call: TRBJ1-2
v_call: TRBV10-3
cdr3_nt: TGTGCCATCAGTGAGCGGGAGACAGTCTGTGGCTACACCTTC
cdr3_aa: CAISERETVCGYTF

d_call: .
clone_size: .
j_call: TRBJ1-2
v_call: TRBV12-3/TRBV12-4
cdr3_nt: TGTGCCAGCTTACCCGAGGGGGTCCCTAACTATGGCTACACCTTC
cdr3_aa: CASLPEGVPNYGYTF

d_call: .
clone_size: few
j_call: TRBJ2-7
v_call: TRBV4-1
cdr3_nt: TGCGCCAGCAGCCAAGAGCTGACTTACGAGCAGTACTTC
cdr3_aa: CASSQELTYEQYF

d_call: .
clone_size: .
j_call: TRBJ2-5
v_call: TRBV15
cdr3_nt: TGTGCCACCAGCAAATTTAGTCGAGGGCCCCCGGAGACCCAGTACTTC
cdr3_aa: CATSKFSRGPPETQYF

d_call: TRBD2
clone_size: .
j_call: TRBJ2-3
v_call: TRBV7-8
cdr3_nt: TGTGCCAGCAGACGGACTAGCGGGGGCCCGACAGATACGCAGTATTTT
cdr3_aa: CASRRTSGGPTDTQYF

d_call: .
clone_size: .
j_call: TRBJ2-3
v_call: TRBV20-1
cdr3_nt: TGCAGTGCTAGTGATGCCCTAGATACGCAGTATTTT
cdr3_aa: CSASDALDTQYF

d_call: .
clone_size: few
j_call: TRBJ1-2
v_call: TRBV7-2
cdr3_nt: TGTGCCAGCAGCCCCCGGGTTTTGTATGGCTACACCTTC
cdr3_aa: CASSPRVLYGYTF